This TCR beta chain was found in a study of blood T cell repertoires in COVID-19. At the level of the study: Material from acute and convalescent COVID-19 was sourced from the United States, Italy and Spain.

Assay used: immunoSEQ multiplex PCR; TCRdb lists only in-frame clones, some missing. Among approximately 210,000 clones, 80% to 90% were seen once, and the ten largest hold about 8.1%. Individuals aged about 18 to 95 years were recruited from 24 US areas. Clinical histories supplied by participants themselves formed the basis of cohort assignment. Recovered Cohort 3 donors showed two negative PCRs, clearance, or symptom resolution. Trimming took off 2 bases at V and 5 bases at J, with 13 bases between the two ends. CDR1 and CDR2 (germline): MNHEY, SVGAGI. This CDR3 contains 16 residues. The sequencing sample was made of PBMCs or T cells enriched from blood (not recorded which). The receptor was isolated from a woman between 18 and 29 years old who had recovered from COVID-19. J is TRBJ1-6 and V is TRBV6-5, with D uncertain. In DNA, the CDR3 is TGTGCCAGCAGTTACGGCCAGGCCGCCGATAATTCACCCCTCCACTTT. Encoded protein: CASSYGQAADNSPLHF.